The 31 T cell receptor beta chains listed next were all sequenced from one sample in a study of blood T cell repertoires in COVID-19. This table comes from immunoSEQ multiplex PCR, and its TCRdb copy is limited to in-frame clones, with some not included. This table has roughly 60,000 clones, 70% to 90% appearing once. Sequencing was carried out using peripheral blood. The receptor set was obtained from a man older than 75 with acute or convalescent COVID-19.

This chain connects TRBV6-6 to TRBJ1-2, with 7 positions matching TRBD1. This CDR3 has 16 residues. The J segment lost 3 bases and the V segment lost 6 bases, leaving 13 bases of the junction unmatched. Per the germline V gene, CDR1 is MNHNY and CDR2 is SVGAGI (reference sequence). The CDR3 coding sequence is TGTGCCAGCAGGAGCTCCTTGGGACAGACGCACTATGGCTACACCTTC. This codes for CASRSSLGQTHYGYTF.

As regards this clone: Other DNA sequences in the sample encode the same CDR3. The gene calls are TRBV4-1 and TRBJ1-1; D might be TRBD1 (6 bases). CDR1 MGHRA and CDR2 YSYEKL come from the germline V gene. Trimming stripped 4 bases from V and 2 bases from J, with 11 bases between. The length of the CDR3 is 14 residues. CDR3 nucleotides: TGCGCCAGCAGCCCCGAGACAGGTAACACTGAAGCTTTCTTT. The encoded protein is CASSPETGNTEAFF.

This clone has a handful of counts. The chain uses TRBV10-2 and TRBJ2-1, with D perhaps matching TRBD1 (5 bases). Trimming shortened V by 0 bases and J by 3 bases, and 12 bases separated the two germline ends. The CDR3 covers 16 residues. Germline CDR1 reads WSHSY; CDR2 reads SAAADI. The CDR3 sequence: CASSESAGYYYNEQFF. Written as DNA, the CDR3 is TGCGCCAGCAGTGAGTCAGCAGGGTACTACTACAATGAGCAGTTCTTC.

This clone has just one count. The chain uses TRBV19 and TRBJ1-1, with 9 bases fitting TRBD1. J gave up 5 bases and V 4 bases, and 5 bases lay outside the gene matches. Germline V gene lookup returns CDR1 LNHDA and CDR2 SQIVND (reference sequence). CDR3 size: 14 residues. The CDR3 protein is CASSKGQGVTEAFF. CDR3 DNA sequence: TGTGCCAGTAGTAAGGGACAGGGTGTTACTGAAGCTTTCTTT.

The V call is TRBV30, the J call TRBJ2-7; D call uncertain. The V end was cut by 2 bases, the J end by 3 bases, with 5 bases between. Germline V CDR1 and CDR2: GTSNPN, SVGIG (reference sequence). The CDR3 has 11 amino acids. Written as DNA, the CDR3 is TGTGCCTGGAGTAAGCGCTACGAGCAGTACTTC. Amino acid sequence: CAWSKRYEQYF.

This clone occurred once. The chain is built from TRBV5-1 and TRBJ1-2; D is possibly TRBD1 (6 bases). V lost 4 bases and J 4 bases, leaving 17 bases between the germline ends. Per the germline V gene, CDR1 is SGHRS and CDR2 is YFSETQ. The CDR3 totals 15 residues. CDR3 bases: TGCGCCAGCAGCCAGGGCGACCCGGACAGCTATGGCTACACCTTC. Protein product: CASSQGDPDSYGYTF.

The gene calls are TRBV10-1 and TRBJ1-2; possibly TRBD1 for D (6 bases). V gave up 3 bases and J gave up 7 bases, with 9 bases separating them. The germline gives CDR1 WNHNN, CDR2 SYGVQD (reference sequence). This CDR3 has 12 amino acids. CDR3 sequence: CASSETGPGYTF. The CDR3 bases are TGCGCCAGCAGTGAAACAGGGCCTGGCTACACCTTC.

This chain connects TRBV4-1 to TRBJ1-2; TRBD1 aligns across 9 bases. Germline CDR1 and CDR2: MGHRA and YSYEKL. This CDR3 has 16 residues. V was clipped by 3 bases and J by 8 bases; unmatched bases: 13. CDR3 loop: CASSQPTDRGRGGYTF. As DNA, the CDR3 is TGCGCCAGCAGCCAGCCCACGGACAGGGGTCGCGGGGGCTACACCTTC.

The V and J genes are TRBV18 and TRBJ1-1, with TRBD1 as a possible D gene (5 bases). The CDR3 spans 13 residues. Germline CDR1 reads KGHSH; CDR2 reads LQKENI. Trimming pared 5 bases from V and 3 bases from J, leaving 10 bases between. The CDR3 loop is CASSKGPDTEAFF. Written as DNA, the CDR3 is TGTGCCAGCTCAAAGGGGCCGGACACTGAAGCTTTCTTT.

J is TRBJ1-2 and V is TRBV6-5; D is possibly TRBD1 (5 bases). V gave up 7 bases and J gave up 4 bases, with 13 bases separating them. Germline lookup yields CDR1 MNHEY and CDR2 SVGAGI. The CDR3 extends over 13 amino acids. CDR3 in DNA: TGTGCCAGCATCCACGTGGGACTCTATGGCTACACCTTC. It encodes CASIHVGLYGYTF.

This chain links TRBV2 with TRBJ2-7, with TRBD1 matching over 8 bases. The V segment lost 3 bases and the J segment 7 bases; nucleotides outside the gene matches: 11. This CDR3 region has 15 residues. In germline, CDR1 is SNHLY, CDR2 FYNNEI. This CDR3 reads CASSEDRELRGEQYF. In DNA form, the CDR3 reads TGTGCCAGCAGTGAGGACAGGGAATTACGAGGGGAGCAGTACTTC.

This clone was seen a single time. The chain is built from TRBV29-1 and TRBJ2-5, with 7 bases identical to TRBD1. CDR1 is SQVTM, CDR2 ANQGSEA, per germline. The junction had 4 bases not matched to a gene; V was cut back by 3 bases and J by 3 bases. This CDR3 has 13 residues. The CDR3 coding sequence is TGCAGCGTTGAGATACAGGGGAAAGAGACCCAGTACTTC. It translates to CSVEIQGKETQYF.

J is TRBJ1-5 and V is TRBV4-1; TRBD1 is a possible D gene (6 bases). V was pared by 3 bases and J by 0 bases, with 18 bases between. The germline gives CDR1 MGHRA, CDR2 YSYEKL. The CDR3 contains 18 residues. The CDR3 nucleotides read TGCGCCAGCAGCCATTCCAGACAGGACGCTAATAGCAATCAGCCCCAGCATTTT. This translates into CASSHSRQDANSNQPQHF.

The table lists this clone with a count of one. The chain combines TRBV19 with TRBJ2-6; 9 bases are shared with TRBD1. Germline V gene data show CDR1 as LNHDA and CDR2 as SQIVND (reference sequence). This CDR3 region has 15 residues. The ends lost 5 bases at V and 3 bases at J; junction bases unmatched: 2. CDR3 loop: CASSDRGFGANVLTF. The CDR3 DNA reads as TGTGCCAGTAGTGACAGGGGGTTTGGGGCCAACGTCCTGACTTTC.

This sequence joins TRBV5-6 and TRBJ2-7; perhaps TRBD2 as D (5 bases). V was pared by 6 bases and J by 5 bases, with 9 bases between. The CDR3 runs to 11 residues. Per the germline V gene, CDR1 is SGHDT and CDR2 is YYEEEE. The CDR3 DNA reads TGTGCCAGCACCTACGGGGACGAGCAGTACTTC. Translation: CASTYGDEQYF.

This chain joins TRBV4-2 and TRBJ2-7; D remains unclear. Germline lookup yields CDR1 LGHNA and CDR2 YNFKEQ. The CDR3 consists of 14 residues. With 0 bases removed from V and 0 bases from J, the gap between germline ends came to 6 bases. CDR3: CASSQEHSSYEQYF. The CDR3 region has the DNA TGTGCCAGCAGCCAAGAGCACAGCTCCTACGAGCAGTACTTC.

This chain joins TRBV24-1 and TRBJ2-2; D gene ambiguous. Germline V lookup: CDR1 KGHDR, CDR2 SFDVKD. The CDR3 loop spans 13 amino acids. V was cut by 4 bases and J by 1 base, with 3 bases left in between. The CDR3 nucleotides are TGTGCCACCAGTGACCAGAACACCGGGGAGCTGTTTTTT. Translating gives CATSDQNTGELFF.

The chain recombines TRBV19 with TRBJ2-5; D is possibly TRBD2 (5 bases). Germline-derived CDR1 and CDR2 are LNHDA and SQIVND (reference sequence). CDR3 size: 14 residues. Trimming shortened V by 6 bases and J by 7 bases, and 18 bases separated the two germline ends. As DNA, the CDR3 is TGTGCCAGTAGCCTAGACTACCAGGCAGGGACCCAGTACTTC. It yields the protein CASSLDYQAGTQYF.

This chain links TRBV4-1 with TRBJ2-2; 8 positions agree with TRBD2. Germline assignment: CDR1 MGHRA and CDR2 YSYEKL. V shed 7 bases and J 5 bases; nucleotides not matched to a gene: 9. This CDR3 has 15 residues. CDR3 residues: CASKVGGAQTGELFF. The CDR3, as DNA: TGCGCCAGCAAGGTCGGGGGGGCCCAAACCGGGGAGCTGTTTTTT.

Only one count was recorded for this clone. The rearrangement uses TRBV11-2 and TRBJ2-5; 12 positions match TRBD2. The CDR3 sequence is 16 residues long. The J segment lost 7 bases and the V segment lost 5 bases, leaving 11 bases of the junction unmatched. The germline gives CDR1 SGHAT, CDR2 FQNNGV. The CDR3 DNA sequence: TGTGCCAGCAGCCCCCGACTAGCGGGGGTCGTCCGGACCCAGTACTTC. Its protein is CASSPRLAGVVRTQYF.

The gene calls are TRBV7-3 and TRBJ1-1, with TRBD1 identical over 7 bases. The ends lost 2 bases at V and 6 bases at J; junction bases unmatched: 9. Germline V gene data show CDR1 as SGHTA and CDR2 as FQGTGA. The CDR3 is made up of 15 amino acids. The CDR3 spells CASSLSGRGSAEAFF. Here the CDR3 DNA reads TGTGCCAGCAGCTTATCGGGCAGGGGGAGCGCTGAAGCTTTCTTT.

This rearrangement joins TRBV11-2 to TRBJ1-2, with D uncertain. The CDR3 contains 15 residues. Germline V lookup: CDR1 SGHAT, CDR2 FQNNGV. V was trimmed by 0 bases and J by 2 bases, leaving 10 bases between them. In nucleotides, the CDR3 is TGTGCCAGCAGCTTAGATTCCGGCAGGAACTATGGCTACACCTTC. Its protein is CASSLDSGRNYGYTF.

The rearrangement uses TRBV30 and TRBJ2-5, with D perhaps matching TRBD2 (6 bases). CDR3 length equals 16 residues. Trimming removed 3 bases from V and 3 bases from J, with 20 bases in between. Per germline, CDR1 GTSNPN and CDR2 SVGIG (reference sequence). CDR3 sequence (DNA): TGTGCCTGGAGCGTCGGGGGAGCGGCCAGCAAAGAGACCCAGTACTTC. Its translation: CAWSVGGAASKETQYF.

V is TRBV23-1 and J is TRBJ1-4, with a tentative D call TRBD1 (6 bases). TRBV23-1 is an ORF, and what it does is uncertain. V dropped 2 bases and J dropped 4 bases, with 20 bases sitting between them. The CDR3 extends over 18 amino acids. This chain's CDR3 is CASSQKAGEASVNEKLFF. CDR3 DNA: TGCGCCAGCAGTCAAAAGGCAGGGGAAGCTTCGGTTAATGAAAAACTGTTTTTT.

This rearrangement joins TRBV15 to TRBJ1-2, with D hard to call. Deletions cut 1 base from V and 8 bases from J, with 14 bases between. The germline CDR1 and CDR2 sequences are LNHNV and YYDKDF (reference sequence). The CDR3 totals 14 residues. The CDR3 is CATSRGAGAGGYTF. Here the CDR3 DNA reads TGTGCCACCAGCAGAGGTGCAGGAGCGGGCGGCTACACCTTC. The complete variable domain, with remaining parts taken from reference TRBV15 and TRBJ1-2, reads DAMVIQNPRYQVTQFGKPVTLSCSQTLNHNVMYWYQQKSSQAPKLLFHYYDKDFNNEADTPDNFQSRRPNTSFCFLDIRSPGLGDTAMYLCATSRGAGAGGYTFGSGTRLTVV.

The chain is built from TRBV18 and TRBJ2-7, with 7 bases matching TRBD2. Trimming cost V 1 base and J 9 bases; bases outside gene matches: 6. Germline V gene data show CDR1 as KGHSH and CDR2 as LQKENI. There are 13 residues in the CDR3. CDR3 DNA: TGTGCCAGCTCACCACGGCACCCGGGGGGGCAGTACTTC. It codes for CASSPRHPGGQYF.

A few counts support this clone. The chain carries TRBV19 and TRBJ1-3; no clear D. The CDR3 extends over 15 amino acids. V was cut by 5 bases and J by 0 bases, with 11 bases left in between. Germline CDR1 is LNHDA and CDR2 is SQIVND (reference sequence). CDR3 protein: CASSPEGFSGNTIYF. CDR3 bases: TGTGCCAGTAGTCCGGAGGGTTTCTCTGGAAACACCATATATTTT.

A few counts support this clone. The chain joins TRBV18 to TRBJ2-7; D is perhaps TRBD1 (5 bases). The CDR3 has 13 residues. Trimming removed 0 bases at V and 6 bases at J, with 9 bases between. Germline V gives CDR1 KGHSH, CDR2 LQKENI. DNA for the CDR3: TGTGCCAGCTCACCACCGCAGGGTGGCGAGCAGTACTTC. Translation gives CASSPPQGGEQYF. Filled out from reference TRBV18 and TRBJ2-7, the complete variable domain reads NAGVMQNPRHLVRRRGQEARLRCSPMKGHSHVYWYRQLPEEGLKFMVYLQKENIIDESGMPKERFSAEFPKEGPSILRIQQVVRGDSAAYFCASSPPQGGEQYFGPGTRLTVT.

The genes are TRBV3-1 (or the pseudogene TRBV3-2) and TRBJ2-7, with D unclear. Germline V gene lookup returns CDR1 LGHDT and CDR2 YNNKEL (reference sequence). The length of the CDR3 is 14 residues. The germline V and J ends were trimmed by 0 bases and 3 bases, with 9 bases remaining between them. The chain's CDR3 is CASSQDHTNYEQYF. DNA for the CDR3: TGTGCCAGCAGCCAAGATCATACTAACTACGAGCAGTACTTC.

This chain uses TRBV10-1 with TRBJ2-3; 9 nucleotides line up with TRBD1. CDR1 WNHNN and CDR2 SYGVQD come from the germline V gene (reference sequence). Germline trimming cut 9 bases from V and 7 bases from J; bases unmatched to any gene: 8. The CDR3 contains 13 residues. The CDR3 DNA reads TGCGCCAGGAACGGGACAGGGTCGAATACGCAGTATTTT. It yields the protein CARNGTGSNTQYF.

The chain is built from TRBV6-5 and TRBJ1-1; 7 positions match TRBD1. V lost 7 bases to trimming and J lost 1 base; unmatched junction nucleotides: 3. The CDR3 has 13 residues. Germline V CDR1 and CDR2: MNHEY, SVGAGI. Here the CDR3 DNA reads TGTGCCAGCACCCGACAGGGGAACACTGAAGCTTTCTTT. The encoded protein is CASTRQGNTEAFF.